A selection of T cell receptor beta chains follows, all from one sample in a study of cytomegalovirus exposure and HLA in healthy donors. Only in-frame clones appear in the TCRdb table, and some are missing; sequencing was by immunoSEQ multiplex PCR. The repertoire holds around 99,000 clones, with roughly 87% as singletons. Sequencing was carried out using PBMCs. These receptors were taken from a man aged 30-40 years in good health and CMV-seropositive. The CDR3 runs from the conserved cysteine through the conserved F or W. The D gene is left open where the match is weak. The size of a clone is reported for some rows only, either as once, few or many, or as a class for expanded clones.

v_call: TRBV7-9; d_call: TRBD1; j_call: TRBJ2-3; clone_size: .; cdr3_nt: TGTGCCAGCAGCACTGGACAGGGGAGGGTTTATGGCACAGATACGCAGTATTTT; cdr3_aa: CASSTGQGRVYGTDTQYF
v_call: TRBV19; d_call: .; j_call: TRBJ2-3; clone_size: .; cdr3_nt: TGTGCCAGTAGTATGGAGGGCCCAGATACGCAGTATTTT; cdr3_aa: CASSMEGPDTQYF
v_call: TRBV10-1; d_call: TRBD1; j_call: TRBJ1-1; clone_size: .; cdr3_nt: TGCGCCAGCAGTGAGCGGACAGGGGGCGGTGAAGCTTTCTTT; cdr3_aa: CASSERTGGGEAFF
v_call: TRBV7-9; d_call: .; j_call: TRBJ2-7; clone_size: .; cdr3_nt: TGTGCCAGCAGCTTGGTAGGGGCCGAGCAGTACTTC; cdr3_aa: CASSLVGAEQYF
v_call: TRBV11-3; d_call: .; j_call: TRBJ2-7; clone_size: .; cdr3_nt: TGTGCCAGCAGCTTAGAGGGACATTTCGAGCAGTACTTC; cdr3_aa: CASSLEGHFEQYF
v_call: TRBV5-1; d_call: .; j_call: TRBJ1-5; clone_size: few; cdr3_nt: TGCGCCAGCAGCCCGGACAGTGCCAATCAGCCCCAGCATTTT; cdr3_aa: CASSPDSANQPQHF
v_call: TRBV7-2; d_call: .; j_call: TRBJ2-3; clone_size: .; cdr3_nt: TGTGCCAGCAGCTTTCCACTAGTCACAGATACGCAGTATTTT; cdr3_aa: CASSFPLVTDTQYF
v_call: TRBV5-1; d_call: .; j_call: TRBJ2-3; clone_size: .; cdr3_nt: TGCGCCAGCAGCTTGATGGCAGTCGGGTCAGATACGCAGTATTTT; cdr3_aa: CASSLMAVGSDTQYF
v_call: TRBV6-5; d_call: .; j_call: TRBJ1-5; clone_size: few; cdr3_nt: TGTGCCAGCAGCCAAGCTGTTAGCAATCAGCCCCAGCATTTT; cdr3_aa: CASSQAVSNQPQHF
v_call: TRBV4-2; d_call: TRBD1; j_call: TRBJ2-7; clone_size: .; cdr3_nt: TGTGCCAGCAGCCAAGTTTCTGGGACAGGGATATACGAGCAGTACTTC; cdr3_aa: CASSQVSGTGIYEQYF
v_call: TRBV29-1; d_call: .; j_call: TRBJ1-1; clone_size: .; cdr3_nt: TGCAGCGCTTATTCTAGCACTGAAGCTTTCTTT; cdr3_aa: CSAYSSTEAFF
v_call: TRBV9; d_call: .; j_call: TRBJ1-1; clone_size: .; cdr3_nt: TGTGCCAGCAGCGTATCCAGGGATCCGTCCACTGAAGCTTTCTTT; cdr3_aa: CASSVSRDPSTEAFF
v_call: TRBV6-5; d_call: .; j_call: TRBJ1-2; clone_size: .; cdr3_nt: TGTGCCAGCAGTTATGGGGTTCAGGGGAATGGCTACACCTTC; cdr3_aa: CASSYGVQGNGYTF
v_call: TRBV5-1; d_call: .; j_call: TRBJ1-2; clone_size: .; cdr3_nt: TGCGCCAGCAGCTTGAACAGGCAATCCTATGGCTACACCTTC; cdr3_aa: CASSLNRQSYGYTF
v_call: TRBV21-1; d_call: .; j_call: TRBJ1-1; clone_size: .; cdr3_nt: TGTGCCAGCAGCCATACACCGAACACTGAAGCTTTCTTT; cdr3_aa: CASSHTPNTEAFF
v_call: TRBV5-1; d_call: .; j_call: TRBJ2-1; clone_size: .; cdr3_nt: TGCGCCAGCAGCTTAGGGAGCTCCTACAATGAGCAGTTCTTC; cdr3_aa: CASSLGSSYNEQFF
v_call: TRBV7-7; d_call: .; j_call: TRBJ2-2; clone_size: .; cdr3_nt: TGTGCTAGCAGCTTAGAGCGCGCGGGTACCGGGGAGCTGTTTTTT; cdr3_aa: CASSLERAGTGELFF
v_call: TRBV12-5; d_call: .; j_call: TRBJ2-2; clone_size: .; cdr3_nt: TGTGCTAGTGGTTTGGCACAGCGGGCCGGGGAGCTGTTTTTT; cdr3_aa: CASGLAQRAGELFF
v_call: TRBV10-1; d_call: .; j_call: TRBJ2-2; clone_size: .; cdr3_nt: TGCGCCAGCAGTGAGAGCTACCCCGCACGTGAGGAGCTGTTTTTT; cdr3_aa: CASSESYPAREELFF
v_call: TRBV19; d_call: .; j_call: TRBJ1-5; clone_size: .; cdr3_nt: TGTGCCATCTCCCCCGGGGGTTTGTTTAGCAATCAGCCCCAGCATTTT; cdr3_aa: CAISPGGLFSNQPQHF
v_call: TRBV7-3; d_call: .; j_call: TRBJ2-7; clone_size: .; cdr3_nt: TGTGCCAGCAGCCCAGGGGCGGTAAACACCTACGAGCAGTACTTC; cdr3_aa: CASSPGAVNTYEQYF
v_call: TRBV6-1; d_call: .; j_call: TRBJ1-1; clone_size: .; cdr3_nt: TGTGCCAGCAGGGATCTCCGGGAGCTGCCTGAAGCTTTCTTT; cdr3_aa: CASRDLRELPEAFF
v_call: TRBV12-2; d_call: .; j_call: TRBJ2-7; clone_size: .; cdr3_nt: TGTGCAAGTCGCTTATCATCCCCTACGATCCACGAGCAGTACTTC; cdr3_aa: CASRLSSPTIHEQYF
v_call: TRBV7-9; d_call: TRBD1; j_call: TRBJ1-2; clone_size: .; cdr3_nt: TGTTCCAGCAGCCCCACGACAGGGCTGGGCGGCTACACCTTC; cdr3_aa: CSSSPTTGLGGYTF
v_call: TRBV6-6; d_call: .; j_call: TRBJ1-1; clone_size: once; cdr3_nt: TGTGCCAGCAGTTACCGGGCAGGGCTCATTTTGGCTTTCTTT; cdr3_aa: CASSYRAGLILAFF
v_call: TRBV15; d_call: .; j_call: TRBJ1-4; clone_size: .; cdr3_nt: TGTGCCACCAGCAGAGATGGAGCGGTGAATGAAAAACTGTTTTTT; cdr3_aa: CATSRDGAVNEKLFF
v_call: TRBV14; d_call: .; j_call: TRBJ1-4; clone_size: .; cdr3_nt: TGTGCCAGCAGCGAGCGGGGGGGAATTGAAAAACTGTTTTTT; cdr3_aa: CASSERGGIEKLFF
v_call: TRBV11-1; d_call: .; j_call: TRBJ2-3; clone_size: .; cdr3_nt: TGTGCCAGCAGCTTAAAAGGGACACTTGCCTCAGATACGCAGTATTTT; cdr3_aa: CASSLKGTLASDTQYF
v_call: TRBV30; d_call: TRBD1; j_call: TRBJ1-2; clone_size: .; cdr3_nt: TGTGCCAGTGGACAGGGCTACTATGGCTACACCTTC; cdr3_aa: CASGQGYYGYTF
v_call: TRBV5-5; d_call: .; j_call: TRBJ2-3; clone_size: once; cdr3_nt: TGTGCCAGCAGTGTGGGGCAGGTCACCGAAATTACGCAGTATTTT; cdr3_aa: CASSVGQVTEITQYF
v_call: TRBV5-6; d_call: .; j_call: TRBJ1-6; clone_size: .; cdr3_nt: TGTGCCAGCAGCTTAGGCGGTGGCAGCTCCTATAATTCACCCCTCCATTTT; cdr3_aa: CASSLGGGSSYNSPLHF
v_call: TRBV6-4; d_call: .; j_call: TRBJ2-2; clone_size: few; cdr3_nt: TGTGCCAGCAGTGAACAGGGGGGGACCGGGGAGCTGTTTTTT; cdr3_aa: CASSEQGGTGELFF
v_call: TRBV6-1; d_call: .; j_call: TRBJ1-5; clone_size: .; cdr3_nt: TGTGCCAGCAGTGAAGCTGGGCGGGGTAATCAGCCCCAGCATTTT; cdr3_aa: CASSEAGRGNQPQHF
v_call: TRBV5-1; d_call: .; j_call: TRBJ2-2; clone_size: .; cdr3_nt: TGCGCCAGCAGCTTGGGGGGCTTCGGGGAGCTGTTTTTT; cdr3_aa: CASSLGGFGELFF
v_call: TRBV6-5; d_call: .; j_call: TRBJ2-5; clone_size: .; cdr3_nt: TGTGCCAGCAGGCAATCGCAGGGGGGAAGGACCCAGTACTTC; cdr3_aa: CASRQSQGGRTQYF
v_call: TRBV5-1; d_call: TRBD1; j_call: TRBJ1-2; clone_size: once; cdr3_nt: TGCGCCAGCAGCTTGGCCCCACGGACAGGGAGCTATGGCTACACCTTC; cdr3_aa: CASSLAPRTGSYGYTF
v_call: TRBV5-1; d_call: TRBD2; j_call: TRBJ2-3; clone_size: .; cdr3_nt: TGCGCCAGCAACTTTGTAGCGGGGGGGTACACAGATACGCAGTATTTT; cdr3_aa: CASNFVAGGYTDTQYF
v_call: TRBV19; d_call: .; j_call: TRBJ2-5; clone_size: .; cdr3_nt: TGTGCCAGTAGCATAGGGGGGACACCGGGACGGGAGACCCAGTACTTC; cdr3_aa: CASSIGGTPGRETQYF
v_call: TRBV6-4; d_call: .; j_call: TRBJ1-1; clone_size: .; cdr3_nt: TGTGCCAGCGCAGAACACGAGAACACTGAAGCTTTCTTT; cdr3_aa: CASAEHENTEAFF
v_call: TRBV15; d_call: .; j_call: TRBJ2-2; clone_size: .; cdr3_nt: TGTGCCACCAGCAGATCGGGTCCCGGGGAGCTGTTTTTT; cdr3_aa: CATSRSGPGELFF
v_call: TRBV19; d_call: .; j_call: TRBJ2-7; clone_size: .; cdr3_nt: TGTGCCAGTACCACAGGGGGGGGTCCCTACGAGCAGTACTTC; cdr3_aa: CASTTGGGPYEQYF
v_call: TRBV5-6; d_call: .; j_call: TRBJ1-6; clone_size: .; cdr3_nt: TGTGCCAGCAGCTTAAGGAGGTCACCCCTCCACTTT; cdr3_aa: CASSLRRSPLHF
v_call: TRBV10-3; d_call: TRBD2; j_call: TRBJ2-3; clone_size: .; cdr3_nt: TGTGCCATCAGCTCGACTAGCGCTAGCACAGATACGCAGTATTTT; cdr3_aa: CAISSTSASTDTQYF
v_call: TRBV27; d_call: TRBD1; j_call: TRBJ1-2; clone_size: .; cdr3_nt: TGTGCCAGCAGTTCGCGGGACAGGGGTCCGGCCTATGGCTACACCTTC; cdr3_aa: CASSSRDRGPAYGYTF
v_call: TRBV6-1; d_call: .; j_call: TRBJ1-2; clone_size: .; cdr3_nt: TGTGCCAGCTCACTCCAGGGCTATGGCTACACCTTC; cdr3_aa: CASSLQGYGYTF
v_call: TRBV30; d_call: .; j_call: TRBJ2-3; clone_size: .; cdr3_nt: TGTGCCTGGAGTCCCCCCCTCGTGGGACACCTCACAGATACGCAGTATTTT; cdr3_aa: CAWSPPLVGHLTDTQYF
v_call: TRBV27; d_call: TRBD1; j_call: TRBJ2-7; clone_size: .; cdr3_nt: TGTGCCAGCAGTCCCTCGGGACAGAGCGGTTCCTACGAGCAGTACTTC; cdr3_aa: CASSPSGQSGSYEQYF
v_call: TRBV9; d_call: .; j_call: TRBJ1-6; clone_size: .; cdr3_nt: TGTGCCAGCAGCCGAGACGCGAGGAGCTCCTATAATTCACCCCTCCACTTT; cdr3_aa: CASSRDARSSYNSPLHF
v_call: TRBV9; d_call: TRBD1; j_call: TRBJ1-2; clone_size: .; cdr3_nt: TGTGCCAGCAGCGTGGCCGGGACAGGGGTAGGGGGCTACACCTTC; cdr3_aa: CASSVAGTGVGGYTF
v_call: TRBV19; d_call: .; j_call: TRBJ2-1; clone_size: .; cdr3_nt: TGTGCCAGTAGCCAACAGGTAGGCCTCAATGAGCAGTTCTTC; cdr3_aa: CASSQQVGLNEQFF
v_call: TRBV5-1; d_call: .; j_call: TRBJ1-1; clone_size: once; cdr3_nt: TGCGCCAGCAGCTTGGGAGCCAACGTAGAACTGAACACTGAAGCTTTCTTT; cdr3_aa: CASSLGANVELNTEAFF
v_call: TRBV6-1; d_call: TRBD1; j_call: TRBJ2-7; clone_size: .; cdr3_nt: TGTGCCAGCAGAGCTCCGGGACAGGGATACGAGCAGTACTTC; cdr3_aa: CASRAPGQGYEQYF
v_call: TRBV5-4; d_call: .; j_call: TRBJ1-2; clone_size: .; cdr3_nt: TGTGCCAGCAGCGGGGGACATCGAAACTATGGCTACACCTTC; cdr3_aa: CASSGGHRNYGYTF
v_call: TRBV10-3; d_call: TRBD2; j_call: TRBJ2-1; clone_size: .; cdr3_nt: TGTGCCATCACGTCGGGACTAGTACGTTTTCGGCAGTTCTTC; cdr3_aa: CAITSGLVRFRQFF
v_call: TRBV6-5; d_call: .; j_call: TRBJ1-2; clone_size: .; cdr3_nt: TGTGCCAGCAGTCTCCTAGGGGCTTATGGCTACACCTTC; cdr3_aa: CASSLLGAYGYTF
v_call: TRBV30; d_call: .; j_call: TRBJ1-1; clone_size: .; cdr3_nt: TGTGCCTGGAGTGGGCAGGGATATGAAGCTTTCTTT; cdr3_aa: CAWSGQGYEAFF
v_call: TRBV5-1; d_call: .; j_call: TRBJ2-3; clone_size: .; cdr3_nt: TGCGCCAGCAGCTGGAGGGACGGCACAGATACGCAGTATTTT; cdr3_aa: CASSWRDGTDTQYF
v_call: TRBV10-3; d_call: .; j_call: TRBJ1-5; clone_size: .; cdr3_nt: TGTGCCATCTCCCCACAGGATGGGCAGCCCCAGCATTTT; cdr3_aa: CAISPQDGQPQHF
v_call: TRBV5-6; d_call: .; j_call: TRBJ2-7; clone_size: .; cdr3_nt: TGTGCCAGCAGCTTGACTATCGGGACAACGAACTTC; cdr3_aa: CASSLTIGTTNF
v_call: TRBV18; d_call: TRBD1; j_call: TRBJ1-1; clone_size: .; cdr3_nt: TGTGCCAGCTCACCACCAAGGGGGCGAAACACTGAAGCTTTCTTT; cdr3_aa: CASSPPRGRNTEAFF